This TCR beta chain is drawn from a study of T cell responses to AZD1222 COVID-19 vaccine. The study, taken as a whole, reports: Reportedly, nearly half of unique spike TCRs recognized epitopes outside B.1.351/B.1.1.7 mutations. Breadth and depth of Spike-specific TCRs rose after two AZD1222 doses. White British donors predominated, females outnumbered males, and clonal diversity was possibly underestimated.

As concerns this clone: Its specificity is not known.

CDR3 length: 18 residues. Germline V gene data show CDR1 as LGHDT and CDR2 as YNNKEL (reference sequence). V lost 0 bases, J lost 5 bases, and 9 bases stayed unmatched. The protocol was immunoSEQ multiplex PCR, while the TCRdb copy is restricted to in-frame clones and leaves out a portion. This sample carries around 95,000 clones, roughly 91% of them seen once, and the ten largest clones take under 2%. J is TRBJ2-5 and V is TRBV3-1 (or the pseudogene TRBV3-2); 13 bases line up with TRBD2. This TCR was recovered from an adult in good health. The specimen was peripheral blood, collected on day 0 of AZD1222 vaccination. The CDR3 is CASSQDPGLAGVSETQYF. The CDR3 DNA reads TGTGCCAGCAGCCAAGATCCCGGACTAGCGGGAGTAAGTGAGACCCAGTACTTC.